Listed below are T cell receptor beta chains from one sample, sequenced in a study of cytomegalovirus exposure and HLA in healthy donors. Repertoires were generated with immunoSEQ multiplex PCR, while TCRdb's copy carries only in-frame clones and drops some. The data contain about 200,000 clones, 79% of them seen just once; the ten biggest clones take up approximately 0.39%. Sequencing was performed on PBMCs. These receptors originate from a male donor in good health and CMV-seropositive. CDR3s include the opening cysteine and the closing phenylalanine or tryptophan. The order of the fields is V gene, J gene, D gene, clone size, CDR3 DNA, CDR3 protein. The D gene is left open where the match is weak. Size is stated for part of the rows, as once, few or many counts, or as a class when the clone is expanded.

TRBV7-2	TRBJ2-2	TRBD2	once	TGTGCCAGCAGCCTTACTAGCGGGACCAGAGGAACCGGGGAGCTGTTTTTT	CASSLTSGTRGTGELFF
TRBV7-2	TRBJ1-2	NA	NA	TGTGCCAGCAGCTTAGTCGGGGTAGAATATGGCTACACCTTC	CASSLVGVEYGYTF
TRBV5-6	TRBJ1-6	TRBD1	NA	TGTGCCAGCAGCTCGGCTCCGGGACAGGGGTCACCCCTCCACTTT	CASSSAPGQGSPLHF
TRBV6-6	TRBJ2-7	TRBD2	NA	TGTGCCAGCAGTCTAATAGCGGGAGGACCCTACGAGCAGTACTTC	CASSLIAGGPYEQYF
TRBV7-2	TRBJ2-3	NA	NA	TGTGCCAGCAGCTTAGGGGGGTCTTTGGGGGCCCGCACAGATACGCAGTATTTT	CASSLGGSLGARTDTQYF
TRBV7-7	TRBJ2-3	TRBD2	NA	TGTGCTAGCAGCTTTCAAGGCGGGAGGAGCACAGATACGCAGTATTTT	CASSFQGGRSTDTQYF
TRBV11-2	TRBJ1-4	NA	NA	TGTGCCAGCAGCCCTACCGAACAGGCAACTAATGAAAAACTGTTTTTT	CASSPTEQATNEKLFF
TRBV6-1	TRBJ1-2	TRBD1	few	TGTGCCAGCAGTGAAGCGCGGAGACAGGGGGCCAATATCTACACCTTC	CASSEARRQGANIYTF
TRBV19	TRBJ2-5	NA	NA	NA	CASTSDREKTQYF
TRBV7-2	TRBJ2-1	NA	once	TGTGCCAGCACCCTCGACAGAGCCAGATACAATGAGCAGTTCTTC	CASTLDRARYNEQFF
TRBV18	TRBJ2-5	TRBD2	NA	TGTGCCAGCTCACCAATGGGGGGGCAAGAGACCCAGTACTTC	CASSPMGGQETQYF
TRBV25-1	TRBJ1-1	NA	NA	TGTGCCAGCAGTGATCAGATCACTGAAGCTTTCTTT	CASSDQITEAFF
TRBV7-2	TRBJ2-3	NA	NA	TGTGCCAGCAGCTTAGCCGGTACGCAGTATTTT	CASSLAGTQYF
TRBV7-2	TRBJ2-7	NA	NA	TGTGCCAGCAGCTTAGCAGGGGGGGGGTACGAGCAGTACTTC	CASSLAGGGYEQYF
TRBV21-1	TRBJ1-4	NA	few	TGTGCCAGCAGCATTAGTAACAGCTTCAATGAAAAACTGTTTTTT	CASSISNSFNEKLFF
TRBV4-1	TRBJ1-2	NA	NA	TGCGCCAGCAGCCAAGGGCCAGGGCGGCGAGGCTACACCTTC	CASSQGPGRRGYTF
TRBV7-3	TRBJ2-5	TRBD2	few	TGTGCCAGCAGCTTCACAGCGGGAGGGCACGAGACCCAGTACTTC	CASSFTAGGHETQYF
TRBV27	TRBJ2-1	TRBD2	NA	TGTGCCAGCGGGTTGGGACTAGCGGGAGACAATGAGCAGTTCTTC	CASGLGLAGDNEQFF